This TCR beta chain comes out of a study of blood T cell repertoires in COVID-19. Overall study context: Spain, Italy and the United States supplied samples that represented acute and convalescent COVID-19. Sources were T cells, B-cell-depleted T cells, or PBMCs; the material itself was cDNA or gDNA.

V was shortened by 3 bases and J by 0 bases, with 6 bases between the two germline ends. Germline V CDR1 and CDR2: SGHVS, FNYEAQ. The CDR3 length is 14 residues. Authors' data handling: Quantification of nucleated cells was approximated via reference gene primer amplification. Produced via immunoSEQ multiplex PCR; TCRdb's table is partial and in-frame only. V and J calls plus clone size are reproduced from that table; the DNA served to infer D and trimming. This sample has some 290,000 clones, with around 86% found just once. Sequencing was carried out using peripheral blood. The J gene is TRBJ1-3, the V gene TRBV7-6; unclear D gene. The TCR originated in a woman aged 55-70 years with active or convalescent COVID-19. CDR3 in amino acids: CASSFAGSGNTIYF. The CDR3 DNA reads TGTGCCAGCAGCTTTGCAGGCTCTGGAAACACCATATATTTT.